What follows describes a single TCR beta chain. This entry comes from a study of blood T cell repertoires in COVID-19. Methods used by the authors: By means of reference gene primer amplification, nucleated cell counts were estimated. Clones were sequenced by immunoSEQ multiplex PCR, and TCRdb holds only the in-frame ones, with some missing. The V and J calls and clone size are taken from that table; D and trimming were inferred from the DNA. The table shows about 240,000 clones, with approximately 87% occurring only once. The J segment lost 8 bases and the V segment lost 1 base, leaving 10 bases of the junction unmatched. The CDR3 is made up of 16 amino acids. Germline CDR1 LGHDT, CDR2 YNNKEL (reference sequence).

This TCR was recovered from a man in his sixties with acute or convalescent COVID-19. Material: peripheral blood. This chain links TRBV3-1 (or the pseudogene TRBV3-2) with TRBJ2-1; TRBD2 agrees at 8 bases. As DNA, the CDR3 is TGTGCCAGCAGCCAAGCCGTTGTCGCGGGAGGCCATGAGCAGTTCTTC. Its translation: CASSQAVVAGGHEQFF.